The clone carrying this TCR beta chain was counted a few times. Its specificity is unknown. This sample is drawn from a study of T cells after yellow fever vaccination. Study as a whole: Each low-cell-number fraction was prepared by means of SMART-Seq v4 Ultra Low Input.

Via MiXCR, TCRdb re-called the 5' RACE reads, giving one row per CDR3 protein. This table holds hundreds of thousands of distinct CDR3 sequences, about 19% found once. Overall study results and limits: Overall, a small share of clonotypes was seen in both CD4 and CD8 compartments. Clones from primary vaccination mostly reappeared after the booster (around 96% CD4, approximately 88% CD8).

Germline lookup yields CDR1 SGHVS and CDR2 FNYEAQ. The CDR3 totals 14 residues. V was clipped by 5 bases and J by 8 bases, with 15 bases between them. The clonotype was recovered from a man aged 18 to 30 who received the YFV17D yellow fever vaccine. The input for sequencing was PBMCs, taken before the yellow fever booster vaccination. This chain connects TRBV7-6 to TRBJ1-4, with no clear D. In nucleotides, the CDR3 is TGTGCCAGCAGCCCCTACGAAAGAGGGGAAAAACTGTTTTTT. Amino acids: CASSPYERGEKLFF.